This T cell receptor beta chain was found in a study of blood T cell repertoires in COVID-19. Study-level background: Spain, Italy and the United States supplied samples that represented acute and convalescent COVID-19.

Authors' methods: Estimated nucleated cell counts came from reference gene primer amplification. Only in-frame clones appear in the TCRdb table, and some are missing; sequencing was by immunoSEQ multiplex PCR. V, J and clone size are taken as reported in that table, and D and trimming were inferred from the DNA itself. The sample lists 200,000 to 250,000 clones, 80% to 90% occurring once. The Seattle patients, enrolled during active infection, were followed longitudinally. The CDR3 runs 14 residues. Germline CDR1 reads LNHDA; CDR2 reads SQIVND (reference sequence). Unmatched junction bases numbered 7, after V lost 6 bases and J lost 4 bases.

The receptor comes from a man younger than 40 with COVID-19, enrolled during active disease. The chain joins TRBV19 to TRBJ1-1, with 8 bases identical to TRBD1. Source material: peripheral blood. The CDR3 sequence: CASSAGGRGTEAFF. In DNA, the CDR3 is TGTGCCAGTAGCGCAGGGGGCCGGGGCACTGAAGCTTTCTTT.